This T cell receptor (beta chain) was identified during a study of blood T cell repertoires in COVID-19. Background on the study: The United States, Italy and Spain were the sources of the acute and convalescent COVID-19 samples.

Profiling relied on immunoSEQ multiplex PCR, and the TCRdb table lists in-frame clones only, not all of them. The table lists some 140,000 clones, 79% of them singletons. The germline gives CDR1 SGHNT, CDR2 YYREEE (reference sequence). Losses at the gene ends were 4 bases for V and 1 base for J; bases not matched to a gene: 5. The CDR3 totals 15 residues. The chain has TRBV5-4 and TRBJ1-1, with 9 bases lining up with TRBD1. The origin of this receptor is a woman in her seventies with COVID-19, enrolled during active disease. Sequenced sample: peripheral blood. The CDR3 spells CASSRDRVRNTEAFF. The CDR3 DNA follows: TGTGCCAGCAGCCGGGACAGGGTGAGGAACACTGAAGCTTTCTTT.